The entry below describes one T cell receptor (beta chain). Categorization into cohorts depended on clinical history that participants reported. This sample is part of a study of blood T cell repertoires in COVID-19. The protocol was immunoSEQ multiplex PCR, while the TCRdb copy is restricted to in-frame clones and leaves out a portion. The sample contains more than 350,000 clones, 85% to 90% of which appear only once. This CDR3 comprises 13 residues. The V end was cut by 3 bases, the J end by 6 bases, with 12 bases between. In germline, CDR1 is KGHSH, CDR2 LQKENI. The V gene is TRBV18, the J gene TRBJ2-7; D is undetermined. The TCR originated in a man between 18 and 35 years old who had recovered from COVID-19. Sequencing input: PBMCs or T cells enriched from blood (not recorded which). CDR3 sequence: CASSPSAVAEQYF. CDR3 bases: TGTGCCAGCTCACCTTCCGCAGTAGCCGAGCAGTACTTC.